This entry is about one TCR beta chain. Unique molecular identifiers tagged the TCRbeta library. Each CDR3 protein gets one entry after TCRdb re-called the PCR reads with MiXCR. Among hundreds of thousands of distinct CDR3 sequences, over 10% were seen once, and the ten largest hold about 2%. Germline loops: CDR1 LGHNA, CDR2 YSLEER. This CDR3 is 18 amino acids long. V shed 1 base, J shed 4 bases, and the junction held 13 bases outside the gene matches. These data belong to a study of T-cell reconstitution after alpha-beta-depleted transplantation in children. This chain joins TRBV4-3 and TRBJ2-3, with 8 positions matching TRBD2. The starting material was PBMCs, mostly from graft donor cells, obtained 360 days after TCRalphabeta/CD19-depleted stem cell transplant. The sequence was obtained from a male patient under 18 who had a stem cell transplant for acute myeloid leukemia, so the T cells may come from the graft donor. The CDR3 region has the DNA TGCGCCAGCAGCCAAGGTCCGGAAGGGACTAGTGTTGCAGATACGCAGTATTTT. It yields the protein CASSQGPEGTSVADTQYF.